This is a list of T cell receptor beta chains from one sample in a study of T-cell reconstitution after alpha-beta-depleted transplantation in children. TCRdb reprocessed the PCR reads with MiXCR, giving one entry per CDR3 protein. The sample contains 150,000 to 200,000 distinct CDR3 sequences, 6% to 7% of which appear only once. The starting material was PBMCs from the stem cell graft donor, obtained from the stem cell graft. The receptors were sampled from a human donor who donated a stem cell graft to a child with Wiskott-Aldrich syndrome. Each CDR3 is given with its conserved first and last residue. Each record gives: J gene, V gene, clone size, D gene, CDR3 DNA, CDR3 protein. A D gene is named only where the DNA matches it firmly. Clone size is given for some rows only: seen once, a few or many times, or a class if the clone is expanded.

>TRBJ2-1|TRBV5-1|many|TRBD1
TGCGCCAGCAGCTTGTCAGGGACAGGGAAATGGGAGCAGTTCTTC
CASSLSGTGKWEQFF
>TRBJ2-5|TRBV20-1|many|-
TGCAGTGCTAGGTTGGGGGGCTTGGAGACCCAGTACTTC
CSARLGGLETQYF
>TRBJ2-5|TRBV24-1|few|TRBD1
TGTGCCACGGCGACAGGGGCGCGGGAGACCCAGTACTTC
CATATGARETQYF
>TRBJ1-5|TRBV7-2|many|TRBD1
TGTGCCAGCAGCCCCGGACAGGCCTACAATCAGCCCCAGCATTTT
CASSPGQAYNQPQHF
>TRBJ1-1|TRBV2|-|-
TGTACCTTCAGTACCCAGACAGTTTTAACTGAAGCTTTCTTT
CTFSTQTVLTEAFF
>TRBJ2-7|TRBV30|many|-
TGTGCCTGGAGTGTCCCCTACGAGCAGTACTTC
CAWSVPYEQYF
>TRBJ2-1|TRBV12-3/TRBV12-4|many|-
TGTGCCAGCAGGGGAACCAGGGCAACCCCTTACAATGAGCAGTTCTTC
CASRGTRATPYNEQFF
>TRBJ2-7|TRBV5-1|-|TRBD1
TGCGCCAGCAGCTTGTTAGGGGGCTATACCTCCTACGAGCAGTACTTC
CASSLLGGYTSYEQYF
>TRBJ1-6|TRBV25-1|many|TRBD1
TGTGCGGCAGGGGGGTTCGAATATAATTCACCCCTCCACTTT
CAAGGFEYNSPLHF
>TRBJ1-5|TRBV10-3|many|TRBD1
TGTGCCATCAGTACACAGGGGACGGGGAATCAGCCCCAGCATTTT
CAISTQGTGNQPQHF
>TRBJ1-1|TRBV28|few|-
TGTGCCAGCAGCACGTCGGGGACTGAAGCTTTCTTT
CASSTSGTEAFF
>TRBJ1-3|TRBV7-8|many|-
TGTGCCAGCAGCTTATCGGCCCTCACGAGAAACACCATATATTTT
CASSLSALTRNTIYF
>TRBJ2-7|TRBV29-1|many|-
TGCAGCGTTGCTTTAGCGACCTACGAGCAGTACTTC
CSVALATYEQYF
>TRBJ2-7|TRBV3-1|many|-
TGTGCCAGCAGGGACGCGGGAAACTACGAGCAGTACTTC
CASRDAGNYEQYF
>TRBJ2-1|TRBV14|-|-
TGTGCCAGCAAACCCGGGAGTTTCTACAATGAGCAGTTCTTC
CASKPGSFYNEQFF
>TRBJ2-5|TRBV2|few|TRBD1
TGTGCCAGCAGTGAAGGGACAGGGCAAGAGACCCAGTACTTC
CASSEGTGQETQYF
>TRBJ1-1|TRBV6-1|many|-
TGTGCCAGCAGTCAAAGGGGCCCGGGTGAGGACACTGAAGCTTTCTTT
CASSQRGPGEDTEAFF
>TRBJ2-3|TRBV6-2/TRBV6-3|many|-
TGTGCCAGCAGTCATATCCATACGCAGTATTTT
CASSHIHTQYF
>TRBJ2-7|TRBV24-1|many|TRBD1
TGTGCCACCAGTGACCCAGGACAGGCCCACGAGCAGTACTTC
CATSDPGQAHEQYF
>TRBJ2-1|TRBV24-1|few|TRBD2
TGTGCCACCAGTGGTAGCGGGAGCATTGAGCAGTTCTTC
CATSGSGSIEQFF